The clone carrying this T cell receptor (beta chain) was seen a handful of times. Its target is unknown. TCRbeta library preparation incorporated unique molecular identifiers. MiXCR, applied by TCRdb to the PCR reads, yields one record per CDR3 protein. The table includes about 980,000 distinct CDR3 sequences, about 29% detected once. This entry is derived from a study of T-cell reconstitution after alpha-beta-depleted transplantation in children. General study points: For some patients, TCRbeta diversity was high at day 60 because of recipient T cells and thymic progenitors that survived. From newly produced T cells came most of the T-cell counts and diversity one year after transplant. Several hundred expanded graft clones reportedly gave rise to the alpha-beta T cells present about two months after transplant.

With 0 bases removed from V and 4 bases from J, the gap between germline ends came to 21 bases. Germline V gene sequence: CDR1 MGHRA, CDR2 YSYEKL. This CDR3 region has 18 residues. V gene TRBV4-1 combines with J gene TRBJ2-5, with D perhaps matching TRBD1 (6 bases). The sequencing used PBMCs, mostly from graft donor cells, collected 360 days after TCRalphabeta/CD19-depleted stem cell transplant. The TCR originated in a boy in the first two years of life who had a stem cell transplant for SCID, so the T cells may come from the graft donor. CDR3 in amino acids: CASSQERGQQGARETQYF. The CDR3 coding sequence is TGCGCCAGCAGCCAAGAGAGGGGTCAACAGGGAGCTAGAGAGACCCAGTACTTC.